The entry below describes one T cell receptor (beta chain). The CDR3 is made up of 15 amino acids. CDR1 and CDR2 (germline): MNHEY, SVGAGI. V was pared by 6 bases and J by 4 bases, with 7 bases of the junction left unmatched. Libraries were prepared by immunoSEQ multiplex PCR; TCRdb keeps only in-frame clonotypes and omits some of them. The sample holds around 50,000 clones, about 94% seen once. The data were taken from a study of technical replicates of blood from a handful of donors. The V and J genes are TRBV6-5 and TRBJ2-7; TRBD2 matches 12 bases. The sample consisted of PBMCs. This clonotype originated in a human donor in good health. Some clones in this sample may be carry-over from other donors' samples. CDR3 nucleotide sequence: TGTGCCAGCAGCTCGGCGACTAGCGGGAGTTACGAGCAGTACTTC. Protein sequence: CASSSATSGSYEQYF.